Sequencing of this T cell receptor beta chain was carried out in a study of control samples from healthy donors and cancer patients. The CDR3 is 16 amino acids. V dropped 3 bases and J dropped 1 base, with 16 bases sitting between them. From germline, CDR1 is SGHDT and CDR2 YYEEEE. Only in-frame clones appear in the TCRdb table, and some are missing; sequencing was by immunoSEQ multiplex PCR. In the table there are 95,000 to 150,000 clones, 87% of which are singletons. Material for sequencing was blood. This chain connects TRBV5-6 to TRBJ2-5; D gene unclear. The clonotype originates from a man in his thirties or forties in good health. CDR3 in DNA: TGTGCCAGCAGCTCTATAAGGACCGTCCCCCAAGAGACCCAGTACTTC. This codes for CASSSIRTVPQETQYF.